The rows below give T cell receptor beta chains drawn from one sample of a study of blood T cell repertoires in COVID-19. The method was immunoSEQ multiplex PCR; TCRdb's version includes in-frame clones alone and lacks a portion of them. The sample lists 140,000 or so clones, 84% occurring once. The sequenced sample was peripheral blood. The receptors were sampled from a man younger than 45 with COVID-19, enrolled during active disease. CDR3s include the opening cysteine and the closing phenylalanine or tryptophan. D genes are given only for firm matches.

cdr3_aa: CASILTGNRNQPQHF; d_call: TRBD1; j_call: TRBJ1-5; v_call: TRBV28
cdr3_aa: CSGQRGQETQYF; d_call: TRBD2; j_call: TRBJ2-5; v_call: TRBV29-1
cdr3_aa: CASSLDTGVKLFF; d_call: TRBD1; j_call: TRBJ1-4; v_call: TRBV7-2
cdr3_aa: CAWSGGSRGISYEQYF; d_call: TRBD1; j_call: TRBJ2-7; v_call: TRBV30
cdr3_aa: CATSTSYNEQFF; d_call: -; j_call: TRBJ2-1; v_call: TRBV15
cdr3_aa: CASSPGSGGVKETQYF; d_call: -; j_call: TRBJ2-5; v_call: TRBV7-9
cdr3_aa: CATAADRPLEQYF; d_call: -; j_call: TRBJ2-7; v_call: TRBV10-2
cdr3_aa: CAWSSGEYGYTF; d_call: -; j_call: TRBJ1-2; v_call: TRBV30
cdr3_aa: CAWTGQGQETQYF; d_call: TRBD1; j_call: TRBJ2-5; v_call: TRBV30
cdr3_aa: CASSPAGTGGSYEQYF; d_call: TRBD1; j_call: TRBJ2-7; v_call: TRBV28
cdr3_aa: CASRRLDNEQFF; d_call: -; j_call: TRBJ2-1; v_call: TRBV10-3
cdr3_aa: CASSRRDQPQHF; d_call: -; j_call: TRBJ1-5; v_call: TRBV23-1
cdr3_aa: CASQRLAESYEQYF; d_call: TRBD2; j_call: TRBJ2-7; v_call: TRBV27
cdr3_aa: CASSRSGGEQYF; d_call: -; j_call: TRBJ2-7; v_call: TRBV10-2
cdr3_aa: CASSPREAKNIQYF; d_call: -; j_call: TRBJ2-4; v_call: TRBV5-4
cdr3_aa: CASSVAGGADTQYF; d_call: TRBD2; j_call: TRBJ2-3; v_call: TRBV9
cdr3_aa: CSASPYIPGQAAFYTGELFF; d_call: TRBD1; j_call: TRBJ2-2; v_call: TRBV20-1
cdr3_aa: CASSYSGSGDNEQFF; d_call: TRBD2; j_call: TRBJ2-1; v_call: TRBV18
cdr3_aa: CASSLDSLSGNTIYF; d_call: -; j_call: TRBJ1-3; v_call: TRBV5-1
cdr3_aa: CASSPEELQYNEQFF; d_call: -; j_call: TRBJ2-1; v_call: TRBV7-6
cdr3_aa: CASSLRILREGAYEQYF; d_call: TRBD2; j_call: TRBJ2-7; v_call: TRBV7-8
cdr3_aa: CASSQVFSGLTYNSPLHF; d_call: -; j_call: TRBJ1-6; v_call: TRBV4-1
cdr3_aa: CASSVSPENTEAFF; d_call: -; j_call: TRBJ1-1; v_call: TRBV9
cdr3_aa: CASNEPGQGIQETQYF; d_call: TRBD1; j_call: TRBJ2-5; v_call: TRBV4-1
cdr3_aa: CASSQSSPYEQYF; d_call: -; j_call: TRBJ2-7; v_call: TRBV18
cdr3_aa: CASSFSSVSSYEQYF; d_call: -; j_call: TRBJ2-7; v_call: TRBV3-1/TRBV3-2
cdr3_aa: CASSLEMTLNEQFF; d_call: -; j_call: TRBJ2-1; v_call: TRBV5-1
cdr3_aa: CASTPGQGFYGYTF; d_call: TRBD1; j_call: TRBJ1-2; v_call: TRBV28
cdr3_aa: CASSSQGTDTQYF; d_call: -; j_call: TRBJ2-3; v_call: TRBV7-3
cdr3_aa: CATSDPSTDSNYGYTF; d_call: -; j_call: TRBJ1-2; v_call: TRBV24-1
cdr3_aa: CASSPGGAGDHEQYF; d_call: TRBD2; j_call: TRBJ2-7; v_call: TRBV28
cdr3_aa: CASSLAGGGTDTQYF; d_call: TRBD2; j_call: TRBJ2-3; v_call: TRBV11-2
cdr3_aa: CASGLGLNTGELFF; d_call: -; j_call: TRBJ2-2; v_call: TRBV12-5
cdr3_aa: CASSPIVERVADTQYF; d_call: -; j_call: TRBJ2-3; v_call: TRBV27
cdr3_aa: CASSSLSGTDTQYF; d_call: -; j_call: TRBJ2-3; v_call: TRBV27
cdr3_aa: CASSVWSGANTGELFF; d_call: TRBD2; j_call: TRBJ2-2; v_call: TRBV9
cdr3_aa: CATSRETGGNEKLFF; d_call: TRBD1; j_call: TRBJ1-4; v_call: TRBV15
cdr3_aa: CASSNPGQGYEQYF; d_call: -; j_call: TRBJ2-7; v_call: TRBV21-1
cdr3_aa: CASRELQGTEAFF; d_call: -; j_call: TRBJ1-1; v_call: TRBV19
cdr3_aa: CASSPSGGTLETQYF; d_call: -; j_call: TRBJ2-5; v_call: TRBV7-9
cdr3_aa: CASSLAGVRDTQYF; d_call: -; j_call: TRBJ2-3; v_call: TRBV7-2
cdr3_aa: CASSQGAESRAFF; d_call: -; j_call: TRBJ1-1; v_call: TRBV4-3
cdr3_aa: CATSAGAPDTQYF; d_call: -; j_call: TRBJ2-3; v_call: TRBV24-1
cdr3_aa: CASSLSEIYEQYF; d_call: -; j_call: TRBJ2-7; v_call: TRBV27
cdr3_aa: CAWSRQTGELFF; d_call: -; j_call: TRBJ2-2; v_call: TRBV30
cdr3_aa: CASERTGGETQYF; d_call: TRBD1; j_call: TRBJ2-5; v_call: TRBV2
cdr3_aa: CASSELGRGNTDTQYF; d_call: TRBD1; j_call: TRBJ2-3; v_call: TRBV10-1
cdr3_aa: CSARSGTQYF; d_call: -; j_call: TRBJ2-5; v_call: TRBV29-1
cdr3_aa: CASKRGRLGLGTGELFF; d_call: -; j_call: TRBJ2-2; v_call: TRBV27
cdr3_aa: CATSDPNNYGYTF; d_call: -; j_call: TRBJ1-2; v_call: TRBV24-1